The 20 T cell receptor beta chains given below trace back to one sample, sequenced in a study of blood T cell repertoires in COVID-19. Clones were sequenced by immunoSEQ multiplex PCR, and TCRdb holds only the in-frame ones, with some missing. This sample has roughly 61,000 clones, with around two thirds found just once. The sample taken for sequencing was PBMCs or T cells enriched from blood (not recorded which). Receptors were obtained from a woman aged 55-69 years who had been exposed to COVID-19.

The chain is built from TRBV11-2 and TRBJ2-7, with D possibly being TRBD1 (5 bases). Germline CDR1 SGHAT, CDR2 FQNNGV. This CDR3 spans 16 amino acids. The ends were cut back, 5 bases at V and 4 bases at J, with 21 bases in the middle. The CDR3 DNA sequence: TGTGCCAGCAGCCGCTTGACCGACCTAAAGGGGTACGAGCAGTACTTC. Translating gives CASSRLTDLKGYEQYF.

This clone was seen at least ten times. The V call is TRBV7-2, the J call TRBJ1-2; the match to TRBD1 covers 7 bases. Germline V gives CDR1 SGHTA, CDR2 FQGNSA. The V gene end was trimmed by 5 bases and the J gene end by 6 bases; junction bases not matched to a gene: 9. The CDR3 runs to 14 residues. As DNA, the CDR3 is TGTGCCAGCAGCCTGCAGACAGGGACTCATGGCTACACCTTC. Its protein product is CASSLQTGTHGYTF.

The rearrangement uses TRBV11-1 and TRBJ1-2; D uncertain. Germline loops: CDR1 SGHAT, CDR2 FQDESV (reference sequence). V dropped 5 bases and J dropped 2 bases, with 12 bases sitting between them. The CDR3 has 14 residues. The CDR3 protein is CASSARQPNYGYTF. CDR3 DNA sequence: TGTGCCAGCAGCGCGCGACAACCCAACTATGGCTACACCTTC. The full variable domain, in which reference TRBV11-1 and TRBJ1-2 provide the parts outside the CDR3, is EAEVAQSPRYKITEKSQAVAFWCDPISGHATLYWYRQILGQGPELLVQFQDESVVDDSQLPKDRFSAERLKGVDSTLKIQPAELGDSAMYLCASSARQPNYGYTFGSGTRLTVV.

The chain has TRBV28 and TRBJ1-5, with a weak D call TRBD1 (6 bases). Trimming took off 5 bases at V and 0 bases at J, with 14 bases between the two ends. The CDR3 is 16 amino acids. CDR1 and CDR2 (germline): MDHEN, SYDVKM. Written as DNA, the CDR3 is TGTGCCAGCAGTATCGAACAGGGTAATAGCAATCAGCCCCAGCATTTT. Protein product: CASSIEQGNSNQPQHF.

This chain uses TRBV12-3 or TRBV12-4 with TRBJ2-7, with D maybe TRBD2 (6 bases). V lost 5 bases to trimming and J lost 4 bases, with 12 bases between them. This CDR3 spans 13 amino acids. The CDR3: CASSRGTGYEQYF. Written as DNA, the CDR3 is TGTGCCAGCAGTCGGGGGACGGGATACGAGCAGTACTTC.

The chain uses TRBV6-4 and TRBJ2-1; D is perhaps TRBD1 (6 bases). Germline CDR1 MRHNA, CDR2 SNTAGT. CDR3 length: 14 residues. V lost 3 bases to trimming and J lost 6 bases, with 12 bases between them. In DNA, the CDR3 is TGTGCCAGCAGTGAACGCAGGGGCGGCAATGAGCAGTTCTTC. Translating it yields CASSERRGGNEQFF.

The CDR3 here is CASSLGGLRSNQPQHF. The DNA for the CDR3 is TGTGCCAGCAGCTTGGGGGGGCTTCGGAGCAATCAGCCCCAGCATTTT. V usage is TRBV7-9 and J usage is TRBJ1-5; D is perhaps TRBD1 (6 bases). Trimming cost V 3 bases and J 1 base, with 13 bases left between them. The germline gives CDR1 SEHNR, CDR2 FQNEAQ (reference sequence). The CDR3 totals 16 residues. The whole variable domain, filled in from reference TRBV7-9 and TRBJ1-5, reads DTGVSQNPRHKITKRGQNVTFRCDPISEHNRLYWYRQTLGQGPEFLTYFQNEAQLEKSRLLSDRFSAERPKGSFSTLEIQRTEQGDSAMYLCASSLGGLRSNQPQHFGDGTRLSIL.

V usage is TRBV18 and J usage is TRBJ1-5; weak D call: TRBD1 (5 bases). Trimming removed 2 bases at V and 7 bases at J, with 12 bases between. This CDR3 contains 14 residues. Germline CDR1 is KGHSH and CDR2 is LQKENI. The CDR3 is CASSPADQGQPQHF. CDR3 DNA: TGTGCCAGCTCACCAGCAGACCAGGGACAGCCCCAGCATTTT.

The chain employs TRBV24-1 and TRBJ2-1; D uncertain. The V gene's germline CDR1 is KGHDR and CDR2 SFDVKD. V shed 5 bases and J shed 8 bases, with 9 bases lying between them. This CDR3 has 12 residues. This CDR3 is CATSGVLDEQFF. The CDR3 nucleotides are TGTGCCACCAGTGGCGTTTTAGATGAGCAGTTCTTC.

The table lists this clone with a few counts. The chain is built from TRBV27 and TRBJ2-1; 7 positions agree with TRBD1. Germline-derived CDR1 and CDR2 are MNHEY and SMNVEV (reference sequence). There are 13 residues in the CDR3. V trimming: 8 bases; J trimming: 15 bases; junction bases outside the gene matches: 16. The CDR3 is CASSVKRGLLWFF. The CDR3 DNA sequence: TGTGCCAGCTCCGTTAAGAGGGGGCTCTTGTGGTTCTTC.

The CDR3 DNA follows: TGCGCCAGCAGTGAGCTAGCGGGAGCGTGGGATCTTGAGAACACCGGGGAGCTGTTTTTT. Encoded protein: CASSELAGAWDLENTGELFF. J is TRBJ2-2 and V is TRBV10-1, with TRBD2 matching 10 bases. This CDR3 is built from 20 residues. V lost 2 bases, J lost 1 base, and 13 bases stayed unmatched. Germline loops: CDR1 WNHNN, CDR2 SYGVQD (reference sequence).

The chain uses TRBV28 and TRBJ2-7, with TRBD1 identical over 9 bases. This CDR3 contains 16 residues. The V segment lost 5 bases and the J segment 12 bases; nucleotides outside the gene matches: 20. CDR1 and CDR2 (germline): MDHEN, SYDVKM. The CDR3 sequence is CASSRTGQGQGLVRYF. The CDR3 bases are TGTGCCAGCAGTCGCACTGGCCAGGGACAGGGCTTGGTTCGGTACTTC. Variable domain in full (rest from reference TRBV28 and TRBJ2-7): DVKVTQSSRYLVKRTGEKVFLECVQDMDHENMFWYRQDPGLGLRLIYFSYDVKMKEKGDIPEGYSVSREKKERFSLILESASTNQTSMYLCASSRTGQGQGLVRYFGPGTRLTVT.

CDR3 coding DNA: TGTGCCAGCAGCCAAGAGTTCCCTCCCCTCCTCCGGGACAAGCCCTACAATGAGCAGTTCTTC. Amino acid sequence: CASSQEFPPLLRDKPYNEQFF. The chain joins TRBV3-1 (or the pseudogene TRBV3-2) to TRBJ2-1; possible D gene TRBD1, 6 bases. The CDR3 extends over 21 amino acids. V lost 0 bases to trimming and J lost 2 bases, with 26 bases between them. Germline-derived CDR1 and CDR2 are LGHDT and YNNKEL (reference sequence).

This clone has a handful of counts. The chain combines TRBV2 with TRBJ1-2; D may be TRBD1 (6 bases). Per germline, CDR1 SNHLY and CDR2 FYNNEI. This CDR3 spans 13 amino acids. V lost 3 bases and J lost 8, with 13 bases in between. CDR3 nucleotide sequence: TGTGCCAGCAGTGAGACAAGGGGGATGGGCTACACCTTC. Translation gives CASSETRGMGYTF.

The genes are TRBV10-3 and TRBJ2-3, with TRBD2 matching 10 bases. CDR3 length: 16 amino acids. Germline V CDR1 and CDR2: ENHRY, SYGVKD. V lost 0 bases, J lost 6 bases, and 6 bases stayed unmatched. CDR3 sequence reads: CAISESRAGGLDTQYF. As DNA, the CDR3 is TGTGCCATCAGTGAGTCGAGAGCGGGGGGGCTGGATACGCAGTATTTT.

The gene calls are TRBV5-5 and TRBJ1-2; the match to TRBD1 covers 9 bases. The CDR3 sequence is 19 residues long. Trimming took 4 bases from V and 0 from J; bases not matched to a gene: 16. Germline CDR1 is SGHKS and CDR2 is YYEKEE (reference sequence). In nucleotides, the CDR3 is TGTGCCAGCAGCCCTTTGTACAGGGACAGGGTAGTATCTAACTATGGCTACACCTTC. It translates to CASSPLYRDRVVSNYGYTF.

This chain uses TRBV30 with TRBJ2-3; D remains unclear. V lost 5 bases and J lost 4, with 10 bases in between. Germline loops: CDR1 GTSNPN, CDR2 SVGIG (reference sequence). This CDR3 is built from 12 residues. The CDR3 loop is CAWSPSPDTQYF. The CDR3 DNA is TGTGCCTGGTCCCCTTCCCCAGATACGCAGTATTTT.

The CDR3 is CASNSGALYEQYF. The CDR3 nucleotides are TGTGCCAGCAATTCTGGGGCCCTCTACGAGCAGTACTTC. The chain has TRBV28 and TRBJ2-7, with D perhaps matching TRBD1 (5 bases). With 7 bases removed from V and 3 bases from J, the gap between germline ends came to 13 bases. The CDR3 length is 13 residues. Germline V gene data show CDR1 as MDHEN and CDR2 as SYDVKM.

V is TRBV10-2 and J is TRBJ2-7, with D hard to call. V was pared by 4 bases and J by 0 bases, with 10 bases between. The germline V gene encodes CDR1 WSHSY and CDR2 SAAADI. CDR3 length: 14 amino acids. The CDR3 DNA reads as TGCGCCAGCAGTGTTATGGGCCGCTCCTACGAGCAGTACTTC. Residues: CASSVMGRSYEQYF.

The chain joins TRBV3-1 (or the pseudogene TRBV3-2) to TRBJ1-6; D gene uncertain. Trimming cost V 1 base and J 14 bases, with 18 bases left between them. Germline CDR1 and CDR2: LGHDT and YNNKEL (reference sequence). This CDR3 has 15 residues. CDR3 residues: CASSQGPRNTRSLHF. As DNA, the CDR3 is TGTGCCAGCAGCCAAGGGCCTCGAAATACCAGGTCCCTCCACTTT.